What follows is one TCR beta chain and its context. This CDR3 is 13 amino acids long. V lost 5 bases and J lost 6; bases outside the gene matches: 3. From germline, CDR1 is WSHSY and CDR2 SAAADI. The investigators sampled blood at baseline, at cycle 4 day 1, and at cycle 7 day 1. This sample is part of a study of OX40 agonist ivuxolimab in advanced cancers. Some clones are missing from TCRdb's copy, which holds only in-frame ones; the method was immunoSEQ multiplex PCR. Of some 15,000 clones listed, approximately 83% are singletons. This clonotype originated in an adult with an advanced solid tumor such as melanoma, head and neck, liver or kidney cancer. The chain is built from TRBV10-2 and TRBJ2-2; 7 positions agree with TRBD2. The starting material was CD4+ or CD8+ T cells sorted from blood, obtained in a trial of the OX40 agonist ivuxolimab. The CDR3 nucleotides read TGCGCCAGCAGTTTCCGGGGGGCCGGGGAGCTGTTTTTT. Encoded protein: CASSFRGAGELFF.